This TCR beta chain comes out of a study of shared clonotypes between healthy human individuals. The repertoire was sequenced with immunoSEQ multiplex PCR; TCRdb's copy has only in-frame clones and lacks some. The profile shows 2 million to 2.5 million clones, around 93% of them singletons. The germline V gene has CDR1 SGHRS and CDR2 YFSETQ. With V trimmed by 0 bases and J by 5 bases, 6 bases remained unmatched. This CDR3 spans 15 amino acids. On this clone: Different DNA sequences within this sample yield the same CDR3.

This sequence was found in a man aged 18 to 30 in good health. Some clones in this sample may be carry-over from other donors' samples. Sequenced sample: naive CD4+ T cells from PBMCs. Subset meaning: CD45RA+ positively selected. The chain has TRBV5-1 and TRBJ2-7; 9 bases align to TRBD1. In nucleotides, the CDR3 is TGCGCCAGCAGCTTGGGTGGGACAGGGTTCCACGAGCAGTACTTC. The encoded protein is CASSLGGTGFHEQYF. Full variable domain (missing parts from reference TRBV5-1 and TRBJ2-7): KAGVTQTPRYLIKTRGQQVTLSCSPISGHRSVSWYQQTPGQGLQFLFEYFSETQRNKGNFPGRFSGRQFSNSRSEMNVSTLELGDSALYLCASSLGGTGFHEQYFGPGTRLTVT.